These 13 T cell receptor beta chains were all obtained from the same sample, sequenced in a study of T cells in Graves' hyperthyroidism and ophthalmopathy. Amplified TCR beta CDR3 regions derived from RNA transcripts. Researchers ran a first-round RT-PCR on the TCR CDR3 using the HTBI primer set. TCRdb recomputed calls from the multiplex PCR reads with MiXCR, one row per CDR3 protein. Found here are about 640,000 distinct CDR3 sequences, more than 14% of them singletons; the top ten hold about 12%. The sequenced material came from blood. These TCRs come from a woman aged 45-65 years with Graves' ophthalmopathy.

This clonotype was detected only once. CDR3 nucleotides: TGTGCCAGTAGTATGAGACACACGGGCACCATATATTTT. It encodes CASSMRHTGTIYF. The V and J genes are TRBV19 and TRBJ1-3, with D uncertain. This CDR3 comprises 13 residues. The V gene's germline CDR1 is LNHDA and CDR2 SQIVND (reference sequence). V was cut by 3 bases and J by 9 bases, with 12 bases left in between. Full variable domain (missing parts from reference TRBV19 and TRBJ1-3): DGGITQSPKYLFRKEGQNVTLSCEQNLNHDAMYWYRQDPGQGLRLIYYSQIVNDFQKGDIAEGYSVSREKKESFPLTVTSAQKNPTAFYLCASSMRHTGTIYFGEGSWLTVV.

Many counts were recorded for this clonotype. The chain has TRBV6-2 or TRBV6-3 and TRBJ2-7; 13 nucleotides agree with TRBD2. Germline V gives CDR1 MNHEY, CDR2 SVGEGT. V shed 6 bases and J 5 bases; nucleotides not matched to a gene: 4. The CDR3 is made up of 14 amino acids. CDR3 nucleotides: TGTGCCAGCAGCCGGACTAGCGGGAGAAACGAGCAGTACTTC. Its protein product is CASSRTSGRNEQYF.

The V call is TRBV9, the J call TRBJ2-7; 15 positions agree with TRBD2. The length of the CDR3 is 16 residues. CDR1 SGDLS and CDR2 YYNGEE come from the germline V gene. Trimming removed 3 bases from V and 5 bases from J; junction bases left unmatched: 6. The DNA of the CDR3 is TGTGCCAGCAGCGGAGGACTAGCGGGAGGGTATGACGAGCAGTACTTC. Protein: CASSGGLAGGYDEQYF.

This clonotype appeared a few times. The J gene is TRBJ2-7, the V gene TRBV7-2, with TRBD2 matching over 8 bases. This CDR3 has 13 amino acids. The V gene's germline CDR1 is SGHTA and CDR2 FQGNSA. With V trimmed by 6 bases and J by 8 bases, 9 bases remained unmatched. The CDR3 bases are TGTGCCAGCAGTACAATCGGACTAGCTAAGCAGTACTTC. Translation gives CASSTIGLAKQYF.

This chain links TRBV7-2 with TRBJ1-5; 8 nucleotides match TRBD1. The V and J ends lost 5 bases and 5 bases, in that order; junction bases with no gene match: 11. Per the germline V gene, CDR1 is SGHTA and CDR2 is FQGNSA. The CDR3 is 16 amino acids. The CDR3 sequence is CASSMYRGRSHQPQHF. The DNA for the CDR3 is TGTGCCAGCAGCATGTACAGGGGGAGATCCCATCAGCCCCAGCATTTT.

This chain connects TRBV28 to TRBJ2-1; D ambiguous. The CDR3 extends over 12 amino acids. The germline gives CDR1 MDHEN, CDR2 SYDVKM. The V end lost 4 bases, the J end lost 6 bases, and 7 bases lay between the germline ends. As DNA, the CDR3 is TGTGCCAGCAGTTCTTTCAGCAATGAGCAGTTCTTC. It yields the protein CASSSFSNEQFF.

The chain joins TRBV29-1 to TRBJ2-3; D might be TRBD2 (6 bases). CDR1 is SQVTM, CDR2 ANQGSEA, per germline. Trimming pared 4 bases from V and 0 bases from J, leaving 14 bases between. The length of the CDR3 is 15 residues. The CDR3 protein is CSVVMAGSSTDTQYF. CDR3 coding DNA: TGCAGCGTTGTGATGGCGGGATCTAGCACAGATACGCAGTATTTT.

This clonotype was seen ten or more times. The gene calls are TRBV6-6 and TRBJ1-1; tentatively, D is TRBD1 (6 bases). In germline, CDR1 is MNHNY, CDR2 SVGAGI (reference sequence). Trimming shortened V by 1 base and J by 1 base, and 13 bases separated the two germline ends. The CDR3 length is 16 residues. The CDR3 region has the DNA TGTGCCAGCAGTTACTTCGGTAGGGGGGCGAACACTGAAGCTTTCTTT. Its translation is CASSYFGRGANTEAFF.

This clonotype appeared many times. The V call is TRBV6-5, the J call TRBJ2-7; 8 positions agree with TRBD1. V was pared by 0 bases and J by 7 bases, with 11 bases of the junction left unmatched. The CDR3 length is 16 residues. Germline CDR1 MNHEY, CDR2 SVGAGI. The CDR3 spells CASSYSGTGRQLEQYF. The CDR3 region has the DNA TGTGCCAGCAGTTACTCGGGGACAGGCCGACAATTGGAGCAGTACTTC.

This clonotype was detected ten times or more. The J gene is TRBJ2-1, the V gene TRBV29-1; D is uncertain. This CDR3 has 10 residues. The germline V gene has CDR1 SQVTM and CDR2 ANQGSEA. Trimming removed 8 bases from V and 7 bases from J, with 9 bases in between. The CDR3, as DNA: TGCAGCTACATTGGGAATGAGCAGTTCTTC. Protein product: CSYIGNEQFF.

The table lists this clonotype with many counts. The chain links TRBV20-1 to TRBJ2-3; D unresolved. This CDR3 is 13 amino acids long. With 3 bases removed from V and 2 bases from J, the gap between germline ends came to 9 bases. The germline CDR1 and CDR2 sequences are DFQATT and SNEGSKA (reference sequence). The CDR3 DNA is TGCAGTGCTAGCTCTAGGCCCACAGATACGCAGTATTTT. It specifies CSASSRPTDTQYF.

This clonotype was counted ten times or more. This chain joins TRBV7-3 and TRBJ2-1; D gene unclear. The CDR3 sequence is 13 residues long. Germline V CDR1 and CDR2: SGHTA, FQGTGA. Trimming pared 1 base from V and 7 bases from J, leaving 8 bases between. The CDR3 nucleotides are TGTGCCAGCAGCTTAATAGGGCTGAATGAGCAGTTCTTC. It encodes CASSLIGLNEQFF.

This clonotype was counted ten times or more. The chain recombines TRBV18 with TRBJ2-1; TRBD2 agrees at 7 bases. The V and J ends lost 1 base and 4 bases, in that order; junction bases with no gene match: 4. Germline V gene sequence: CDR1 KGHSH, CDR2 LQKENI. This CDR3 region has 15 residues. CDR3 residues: CASSPLKRDYNEQFF. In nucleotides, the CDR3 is TGTGCCAGCTCACCACTGAAGCGGGATTACAATGAGCAGTTCTTC.